This entry features one TCR beta chain sequence. The antigen remains unidentified. The CDR3 has 15 residues. V lost 2 bases and J lost 3; bases outside the gene matches: 4. Germline loops: CDR1 SGHDT, CDR2 YYEEEE. Assay used: immunoSEQ multiplex PCR; TCRdb lists only in-frame clones, some missing. This sample has some 98,000 clones, with about 90% found just once. The entry originates in a study of cytomegalovirus exposure and HLA in healthy donors. Study-level points and caveats: The classifier reportedly diagnosed cytomegalovirus status with high sensitivity and specificity. Specificity for CMV antigens was confirmed in vitro for a few of the CMV-associated chains. The tendency of first-cohort TCR clusters to co-occur in the 100 to 150 validation repertoires was identified by a subsequent analysis.

The chain recombines TRBV5-6 with TRBJ2-5, with 10 bases that match TRBD1. This clonotype was sampled from a man aged 18 to 30 in good health and CMV-seropositive. Sequencing was performed on PBMCs. CDR3 region: CASSLSGTGEETQYF. CDR3 DNA sequence: TGTGCCAGCAGCTTATCAGGGACAGGGGAAGAGACCCAGTACTTC.